These T cell receptor beta chains were read from a single sample in a study of response to subunit inactivated influenza vaccine. In TCRdb, the RT-PCR reads were re-called with MiXCR into one record per CDR3 protein. The profile covers around 650,000 distinct CDR3 sequences, with approximately 15% appearing a single time and more than 9% taken by the ten largest. This specimen was PBMCs from blood, taken about 11 days after vaccination. All receptors come from a man aged 45-65 years who received an inactivated influenza vaccine. CDR3s include the opening cysteine and the closing phenylalanine or tryptophan. Each record gives: V gene, J gene, clone size, D gene, CDR3 DNA, CDR3 protein. D genes are given only for firm matches. Size tells how often a clone was seen (once, few, many) or the class of an expanded clone, and some rows leave it out.

V gene: TRBV12-3/TRBV12-4
J gene: TRBJ1-5
clone size: few
D gene: TRBD1
CDR3 DNA: TGTGCCAGCAGTTTCGCAGGGGGCGTAAAACAGCCCCAGCATTTT
CDR3 protein: CASSFAGGVKQPQHF

V gene: TRBV12-3/TRBV12-4
J gene: TRBJ1-1
clone size: -
D gene: -
CDR3 DNA: TGTGCCAGCAGTATGTCGACAGGCAGAACTTTCTTT
CDR3 protein: CASSMSTGRTFF

V gene: TRBV9
J gene: TRBJ1-2
clone size: few
D gene: -
CDR3 DNA: TGTGCCAGCAGCGGAGTGGGGGGAAAAGGAATCTATGGCTACACCTTC
CDR3 protein: CASSGVGGKGIYGYTF

V gene: TRBV20-1
J gene: TRBJ2-3
clone size: -
D gene: TRBD2
CDR3 DNA: TGCAGTGCTATTTGGGAGGGCCCCCCAGATACGCAGTATTTT
CDR3 protein: CSAIWEGPPDTQYF

V gene: TRBV12-3/TRBV12-4
J gene: TRBJ2-2
clone size: many
D gene: TRBD1
CDR3 DNA: TGTGCCAGCAGTTACAGGGGGCTGGACACCGGGGAGCTGTTTTTT
CDR3 protein: CASSYRGLDTGELFF

V gene: TRBV7-2
J gene: TRBJ2-7
clone size: -
D gene: -
CDR3 DNA: TGTGCCAGCAGCTACCGGGACCCACCTTACGAGCAGTACTTC
CDR3 protein: CASSYRDPPYEQYF

V gene: TRBV7-9
J gene: TRBJ2-3
clone size: few
D gene: -
CDR3 DNA: TGTGCCAGCAGTCCTGGTCCAGATACGCAGTATTTT
CDR3 protein: CASSPGPDTQYF

V gene: TRBV5-1
J gene: TRBJ1-1
clone size: -
D gene: TRBD1
CDR3 DNA: TGCGCCAGCAGCCCGGACAGGGGGAAATTGAACACTGAAGCTTTCTTT
CDR3 protein: CASSPDRGKLNTEAFF

V gene: TRBV4-2
J gene: TRBJ1-5
clone size: -
D gene: -
CDR3 DNA: TGTGCCAGCAGCCAAGATCTGACACCCAATCAGCCCCAGCATTTT
CDR3 protein: CASSQDLTPNQPQHF

V gene: TRBV28
J gene: TRBJ2-1
clone size: many
D gene: TRBD2
CDR3 DNA: TGTGCCAGCAGCCTGGGACTAGCTATCTACAACAATGAGCAGTTCTTC
CDR3 protein: CASSLGLAIYNNEQFF

V gene: TRBV9
J gene: TRBJ2-1
clone size: few
D gene: -
CDR3 DNA: TGTGCCAGCAGCGTAGATCGGGGCCGAACGGATGAGCAGTTCTTC
CDR3 protein: CASSVDRGRTDEQFF

V gene: TRBV30
J gene: TRBJ2-4
clone size: many
D gene: -
CDR3 DNA: TGTGCCTCGTCCCTCGGTCCAGCCAAAAACATTCAGTACTTC
CDR3 protein: CASSLGPAKNIQYF

V gene: TRBV6-2/TRBV6-3
J gene: TRBJ2-7
clone size: -
D gene: TRBD1
CDR3 DNA: TGTGCCAGCAGCATGGACAGGGGAACCTACGAGCAGTACTTC
CDR3 protein: CASSMDRGTYEQYF

V gene: TRBV29-1
J gene: TRBJ2-5
clone size: -
D gene: -
CDR3 DNA: TGCAGCGCTCTTATAGAGACCCAGTACTTC
CDR3 protein: CSALIETQYF

V gene: TRBV20-1
J gene: TRBJ2-1
clone size: -
D gene: -
CDR3 DNA: TGCAGTGCTAGACGAAGCTCCTACAATGAGCAGTTCTTC
CDR3 protein: CSARRSSYNEQFF